One sample yielded the 25 T cell receptor beta chains listed below, sequenced in a study of control samples from healthy donors and cancer patients. Method: immunoSEQ multiplex PCR; TCRdb's copy keeps in-frame clones and lacks some. The sample has about 120,000 clones; 89% are singletons. Sequencing was done on a sample of blood. These receptors came from a man between 45 and 60 years old in good health.

The rearrangement uses TRBV10-2 and TRBJ1-2; 9 bases match TRBD1. Germline trimming cut 3 bases from V and 6 bases from J; bases unmatched to any gene: 8. The CDR3 totals 15 residues. From germline, CDR1 is WSHSY and CDR2 SAAADI. The CDR3 region has the DNA TGCGCCAGCAGTGAAATAAGGGGACAGGGCGATGGCTACACCTTC. As protein: CASSEIRGQGDGYTF.

V and J are TRBV9 and TRBJ2-5, with D perhaps TRBD1 or TRBD2 (5 bases each). Germline assignment: CDR1 SGDLS and CDR2 YYNGEE. CDR3 length equals 16 residues. V was shortened by 2 bases and J by 1 base, with 15 bases between the two germline ends. CDR3 sequence reads: CASSVFDGTAQETQYF. The CDR3 DNA reads TGTGCCAGCAGCGTCTTCGACGGGACGGCCCAAGAGACCCAGTACTTC.

This sequence joins TRBV2 and TRBJ1-5; D is undetermined. There are 15 residues in the CDR3. The ends were cut back, 2 bases at V and 1 base at J, with 9 bases in the middle. Germline CDR1 SNHLY, CDR2 FYNNEI. As DNA, the CDR3 is TGTGCCAGCAGTGAAATTGGCGGCAGCAATCAGCCCCAGCATTTT. Amino acid sequence: CASSEIGGSNQPQHF.

The gene calls are TRBV19 and TRBJ2-7, with D possibly TRBD2 on 7 matching bases. The CDR3 sequence is 11 residues long. The germline CDR1 and CDR2 sequences are LNHDA and SQIVND (reference sequence). V was pared by 6 bases and J by 12 bases, with 15 bases between. CDR3 protein: CASRGGEKLYF. The CDR3 DNA sequence: TGTGCCAGTAGAGGGGGGGAGAAGCTGTACTTC.

The CDR3 spells CASNTQGGGSYGYTF. The DNA of the CDR3 is TGTGCCAGCAACACACAGGGGGGAGGTAGCTATGGCTACACCTTC. The V call is TRBV6-5, the J call TRBJ1-2; 8 bases align to TRBD1. CDR3 length equals 15 residues. J was trimmed by 4 bases and V by 7 bases; bases with no gene match: 11. Per the germline V gene, CDR1 is MNHEY and CDR2 is SVGAGI.

V and J are TRBV11-2 and TRBJ2-5; maybe TRBD2 (5 bases). The germline CDR1 and CDR2 sequences are SGHAT and FQNNGV. V lost 4 bases, J lost 7 bases, and 13 bases lay in between. This CDR3 region has 13 residues. Here the CDR3 DNA reads TGTGCCAGCAGCTCTCGGGTCAGCGGGACCCAGTACTTC. Encoded protein: CASSSRVSGTQYF.

The chain joins TRBV7-9 to TRBJ1-1; TRBD1 might be the D (6 bases). The CDR3 extends over 13 amino acids. Germline CDR1 reads SEHNR; CDR2 reads FQNEAQ (reference sequence). V was clipped by 5 bases and J by 10 bases, with 17 bases between them. The CDR3 here is CASSPGTFNGAFF. The DNA for the CDR3 is TGTGCCAGCAGCCCCGGGACATTCAATGGAGCTTTCTTT.

The V and J genes are TRBV30 and TRBJ1-6, with D perhaps matching TRBD1 (5 bases). Germline loops: CDR1 GTSNPN, CDR2 SVGIG (reference sequence). V dropped 5 bases and J dropped 7 bases, with 15 bases sitting between them. The CDR3 spans 14 residues. CDR3 sequence (DNA): TGTGCCTGGGCCGGGACGGTGAGCAATTCACCCCTCCACTTT. Its protein is CAWAGTVSNSPLHF.

The gene calls are TRBV19 and TRBJ2-7; 7 bases are a match to TRBD1. V lost 4 bases, J lost 3 bases, and 3 bases stayed unmatched. The CDR3 has 13 amino acids. Germline V lookup: CDR1 LNHDA, CDR2 SQIVND (reference sequence). CDR3 in amino acids: CASSTAGGYEQYF. As DNA, the CDR3 is TGTGCCAGTAGTACGGCAGGGGGCTACGAGCAGTACTTC.

The chain links TRBV27 to TRBJ1-5, with D unresolved. Deletions cut 2 bases from V and 0 bases from J, with 8 bases between. This CDR3 has 15 amino acids. Germline V CDR1 and CDR2: MNHEY, SMNVEV (reference sequence). DNA for the CDR3: TGTGCCAGCAGTTTAGGGCAGAATAGCAATCAGCCCCAGCATTTT. This codes for CASSLGQNSNQPQHF.

J is TRBJ2-5 and V is TRBV29-1; D is uncertain. The CDR3 runs 12 residues. Trimming removed 1 base from V and 0 bases from J, with 3 bases in between. The V gene's germline CDR1 is SQVTM and CDR2 ANQGSEA. CDR3 sequence reads: CSVEGNQETQYF. DNA of the CDR3: TGCAGCGTTGAAGGCAACCAAGAGACCCAGTACTTC.

This chain joins TRBV6-4 and TRBJ2-1; TRBD2 agrees at 15 bases. V lost 0 bases to trimming and J lost 2 bases; unmatched junction nucleotides: 11. Germline V CDR1 and CDR2: MRHNA, SNTAGT. This CDR3 comprises 21 residues. DNA of the CDR3: TGTGCCAGCAGTGACTCGGGACTAGCGGGGGGAGGGGCCCCCCCCTACAATGAGCAGTTCTTC. This translates into CASSDSGLAGGGAPPYNEQFF.

The V call is TRBV11-2, the J call TRBJ2-7; D is unclear. Trimming left V 5 bases short and J 6 bases short, with 11 bases between. This CDR3 is 12 amino acids long. Germline CDR1 and CDR2: SGHAT and FQNNGV. As DNA, the CDR3 is TGTGCCAGCAGCCCCGGACGGCTCGAGCAGTACTTC. As protein: CASSPGRLEQYF.

This chain connects TRBV6-5 to TRBJ1-2; no definite D call. The V gene lost 9 bases and the J gene lost 4 bases, with 21 bases spanning the gap. The CDR3 spans 15 residues. Germline CDR1 is MNHEY and CDR2 is SVGAGI. The CDR3 bases are TGTGCCAGTCGGGTTTCCAGTGCTACTAGCTATGGCTACACCTTC. Translated, it gives CASRVSSATSYGYTF.

The gene calls are TRBV6-5 and TRBJ1-1; TRBD1 agrees at 7 bases. This CDR3 contains 14 residues. V was clipped by 10 bases and J by 0 bases; unmatched bases: 8. The V gene's germline CDR1 is MNHEY and CDR2 SVGAGI. The CDR3 is CAIGGTALNTEAFF. The DNA of the CDR3 is TGTGCCATCGGGGGGACAGCACTGAACACTGAAGCTTTCTTT.

This chain uses TRBV12-3 or TRBV12-4 with TRBJ1-2; 8 nucleotides match TRBD1. The CDR3 covers 13 residues. V shed 5 bases and J 8 bases; nucleotides not matched to a gene: 7. The CDR3 loop reads CASSLSGGGGYTF. CDR3 DNA: TGTGCCAGCAGTCTTTCAGGGGGCGGCGGCTACACCTTC.

The chain carries TRBV3-1 (or the pseudogene TRBV3-2) and TRBJ2-5; 8 bases match TRBD1. CDR3 length: 13 amino acids. From germline, CDR1 is LGHDT and CDR2 YNNKEL (reference sequence). The trim removed 4 bases at V and 2 bases at J, leaving 0 bases unmatched. The CDR3 DNA reads TGTGCCAGCAGCCGGACAGGGCAAGAGACCCAGTACTTC. Translation: CASSRTGQETQYF.

This clone appeared a few times. This chain connects TRBV19 to TRBJ2-3, with D hard to call. The CDR3 has 13 residues. Trimming took off 3 bases at V and 0 bases at J, with 4 bases between the two ends. Germline V gene sequence: CDR1 LNHDA, CDR2 SQIVND (reference sequence). CDR3 coding DNA: TGTGCCAGTAGTATGGCTAGCACAGATACGCAGTATTTT. Translation: CASSMASTDTQYF.

This clone turned up a few times. J is TRBJ1-3 and V is TRBV6-2 or TRBV6-3; D call uncertain. Germline-derived CDR1 and CDR2 are MNHEY and SVGEGT. Trimming removed 2 bases at V and 2 bases at J, with 7 bases between. The CDR3 contains 14 residues. CDR3: CASSYAAAGNTIYF. CDR3 coding DNA: TGTGCCAGCAGTTACGCCGCGGCTGGAAACACCATATATTTT.

The chain links TRBV14 to TRBJ1-5; the match to TRBD1 covers 9 bases. Germline V lookup: CDR1 SGHDN, CDR2 FVKESK. This CDR3 comprises 17 residues. Unmatched junction bases numbered 7, after V lost 4 bases and J lost 0 bases. As DNA, the CDR3 is TGTGCCAGCAGCCCCGGACAGGGGCGATATAGCAATCAGCCCCAGCATTTT. Translation: CASSPGQGRYSNQPQHF.

This clone showed up just once. This sequence joins TRBV18 and TRBJ2-7, with no clear D. The CDR3 covers 15 residues. Germline V gene lookup returns CDR1 KGHSH and CDR2 LQKENI. Trimming cost V 0 bases and J 3 bases, with 12 bases left between them. The CDR3 is CASSPPTPGGYEQYF. CDR3 nucleotides: TGTGCCAGCTCACCACCGACACCGGGCGGCTACGAGCAGTACTTC. Based on the CDR3 plus reference TRBV18 and TRBJ2-7, the full variable domain is NAGVMQNPRHLVRRRGQEARLRCSPMKGHSHVYWYRQLPEEGLKFMVYLQKENIIDESGMPKERFSAEFPKEGPSILRIQQVVRGDSAAYFCASSPPTPGGYEQYFGPGTRLTVT.

The J gene is TRBJ2-7, the V gene TRBV30; D may be TRBD1 (6 bases). Between the trimmed V and J ends, which lost 7 bases and 6 bases, there was a span of 16 bases. Looked up from germline, CDR1 is GTSNPN and CDR2 is SVGIG (reference sequence). The CDR3 covers 12 residues. CDR3 loop: CAFSRGIGEQYF. The CDR3 region has the DNA TGTGCCTTTAGTAGGGGGATTGGCGAGCAGTACTTC.

The rearrangement links TRBV19 to TRBJ2-3; no firm D call. Deletions cut 1 base from V and 0 bases from J, with 2 bases between. The CDR3 sequence is 13 residues long. CDR1 is LNHDA, CDR2 SQIVND, per germline (reference sequence). CDR3 region: CASSIGSTDTQYF. CDR3 nucleotides: TGTGCCAGTAGTATAGGTAGCACAGATACGCAGTATTTT.

The rearrangement joins TRBV5-1 to TRBJ1-6; D gene uncertain. CDR1 and CDR2 (germline): SGHRS, YFSETQ. Trimming removed 0 bases from V and 0 bases from J, with 7 bases in between. This CDR3 has 16 amino acids. CDR3 DNA: TGCGCCAGCAGCTTGGAAGTGAGCTCCTATAATTCACCCCTCCACTTT. Amino acids: CASSLEVSSYNSPLHF.

The rearrangement joins TRBV5-1 to TRBJ2-7; the D call may be TRBD1 or TRBD2 (6 bases each). This CDR3 is built from 13 residues. V lost 1 base to trimming and J lost 5 bases, with 10 bases between them. Germline CDR1 and CDR2: SGHRS and YFSETQ. CDR3 protein: CASSLTGGHEQYF. The CDR3 DNA sequence: TGCGCCAGCAGCTTGACCGGGGGCCACGAGCAGTACTTC.